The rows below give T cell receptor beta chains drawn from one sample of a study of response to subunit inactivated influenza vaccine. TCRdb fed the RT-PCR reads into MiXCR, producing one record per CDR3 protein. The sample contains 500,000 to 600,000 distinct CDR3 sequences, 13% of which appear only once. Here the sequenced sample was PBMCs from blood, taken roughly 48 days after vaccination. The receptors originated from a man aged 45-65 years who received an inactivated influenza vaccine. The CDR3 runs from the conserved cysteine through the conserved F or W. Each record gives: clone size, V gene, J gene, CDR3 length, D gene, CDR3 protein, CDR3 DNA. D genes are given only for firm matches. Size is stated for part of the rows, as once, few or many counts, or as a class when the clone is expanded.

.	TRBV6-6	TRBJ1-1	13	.	CASSFGGYTEAFF	TGTGCCAGCAGTTTCGGGGGGTACACTGAAGCTTTCTTT
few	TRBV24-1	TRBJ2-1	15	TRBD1	CATSGSQGVPNEQFF	TGTGCCACCAGTGGTTCGCAGGGGGTCCCCAATGAGCAGTTCTTC
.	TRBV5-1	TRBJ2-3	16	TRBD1	CASSLARYRGTDTQYF	TGCGCCAGCAGCTTGGCCAGGTACAGGGGAACAGATACGCAGTATTTT
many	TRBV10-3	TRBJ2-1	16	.	CAISESTGRSYNEQFF	TGTGCCATCAGTGAGTCGACGGGTCGATCCTACAATGAGCAGTTCTTC
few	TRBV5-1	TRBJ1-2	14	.	CASRPLRGESGYTF	TGCGCCAGCAGGCCCCTGAGGGGAGAATCTGGCTACACCTTC
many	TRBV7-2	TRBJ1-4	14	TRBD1	CASSPGQGNEKLFF	TGTGCCAGCAGTCCCGGACAGGGGAATGAAAAACTGTTTTTT
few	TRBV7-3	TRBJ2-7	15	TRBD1	CASSDDRAPLYEQYF	TGTGCCAGCAGCGACGACAGGGCCCCACTCTACGAGCAGTACTTC
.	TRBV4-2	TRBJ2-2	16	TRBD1	CASSQQDRGGTGELFF	TGTGCCAGCAGCCAGCAGGACAGGGGTGGCACCGGGGAGCTGTTTTTT
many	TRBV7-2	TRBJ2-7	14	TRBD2	CASSLGLGPYEQYF	TGTGCCAGCAGCCTAGGACTAGGCCCCTACGAGCAGTACTTC
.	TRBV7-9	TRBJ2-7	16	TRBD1	CASSPTKGALSYEQYF	TGTGCCAGCAGCCCCACCAAGGGGGCCCTCTCCTACGAGCAGTACTTC
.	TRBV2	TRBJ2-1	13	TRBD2	CASSGGLAGVSFF	TGTGCCAGCAGTGGGGGACTAGCGGGAGTGTCGTTCTTC
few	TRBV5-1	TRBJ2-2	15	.	CASSAGVHISGELFF	TGCGCCAGCAGCGCCGGGGTTCATATATCCGGGGAGCTGTTTTTT
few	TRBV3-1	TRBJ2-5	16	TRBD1	CASSLSATGGRETQYF	TGTGCCAGCAGCCTTTCCGCGACAGGGGGCAGGGAGACCCAGTACTTC
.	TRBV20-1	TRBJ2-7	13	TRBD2	CSAPSGGLSEQYF	TGCAGTGCCCCGTCGGGGGGGCTGAGCGAGCAGTACTTC
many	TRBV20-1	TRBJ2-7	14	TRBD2	CSARLAGPSGEQYF	TGCAGTGCTAGACTAGCGGGTCCATCTGGCGAGCAGTACTTC
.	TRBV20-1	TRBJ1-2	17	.	CSARDMSAVIANYGYTF	TGCAGTGCTAGAGATATGAGTGCGGTAATCGCTAACTATGGCTACACCTTC
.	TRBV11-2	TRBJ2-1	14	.	CASSRSGLYNEQFF	TGTGCCAGCAGCCGTTCGGGACTCTACAATGAGCAGTTCTTC
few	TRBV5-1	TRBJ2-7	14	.	CASSPGGNSYEQYF	TGCGCCAGCAGCCCCGGAGGAAACTCCTACGAGCAGTACTTC
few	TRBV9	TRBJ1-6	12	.	CASSLDSSPLHF	TGTGCCAGCTCCTTGGACAGTTCACCCCTCCACTTT
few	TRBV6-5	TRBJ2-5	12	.	CASSGELETQYF	TGTGCCAGCTCTGGGGAGTTGGAGACCCAGTACTTC
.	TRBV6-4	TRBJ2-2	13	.	CASSDEGTGELFF	TGTGCCAGCAGTGACGAGGGGACCGGGGAGCTGTTTTTT
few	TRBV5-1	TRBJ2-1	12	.	CASSLVRLEQFF	TGCGCCAGCAGCTTGGTTCGGCTTGAGCAGTTCTTC
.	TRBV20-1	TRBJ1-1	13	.	CSASEWGTTEAFF	TGCAGTGCTAGCGAGTGGGGCACCACTGAAGCTTTCTTT
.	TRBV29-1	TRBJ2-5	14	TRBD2	CSPTLAGLQETQYF	TGCAGCCCCACACTAGCGGGATTACAGGAGACCCAGTACTTC
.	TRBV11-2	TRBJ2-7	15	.	CASSLVPTDSYEQYF	TGTGCCAGCAGCTTAGTCCCGACAGACTCCTACGAGCAGTACTTC
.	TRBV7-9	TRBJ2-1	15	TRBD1	CASSFRDRGGGEQFF	TGTGCCAGCAGCTTCCGGGACAGGGGCGGGGGTGAGCAGTTCTTC
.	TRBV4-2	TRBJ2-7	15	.	CASSTGSGQSYEQYF	TGTGCCAGCAGCACTGGCTCCGGGCAGTCCTACGAGCAGTACTTC
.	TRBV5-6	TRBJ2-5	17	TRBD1	CASSLGPTGGSRETQYF	TGTGCCAGCAGCTTGGGGCCGACAGGGGGGAGTCGTGAGACCCAGTACTTC
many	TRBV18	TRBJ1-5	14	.	CASSPVYSNQPQHF	TGTGCCAGCTCACCAGTATATAGCAATCAGCCCCAGCATTTT
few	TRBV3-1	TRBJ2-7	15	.	CASSRRGVDHYEQYF	TGTGCCAGCAGCCGGCGCGGGGTCGATCACTACGAGCAGTACTTC
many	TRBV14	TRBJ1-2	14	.	CASSQGTGPYGYTF	TGTGCCAGCAGCCAGGGAACAGGGCCCTATGGCTACACCTTC
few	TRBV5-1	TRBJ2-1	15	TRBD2	CASSIAGGGNNEQFF	TGCGCCAGCAGTATAGCGGGGGGCGGTAACAATGAGCAGTTCTTC
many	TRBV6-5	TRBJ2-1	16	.	CASSSSGFSSYNEQFF	TGTGCCAGCAGTTCCTCGGGGTTTAGCTCCTACAATGAGCAGTTCTTC
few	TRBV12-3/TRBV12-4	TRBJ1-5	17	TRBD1	CASSLDWTGISNQPQHF	TGTGCCAGCAGTTTGGACTGGACAGGGATTAGCAATCAGCCCCAGCATTTT
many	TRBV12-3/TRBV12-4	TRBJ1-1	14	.	CASSFGALNTEAFF	TGTGCCAGCAGTTTCGGGGCCCTGAACACTGAAGCTTTCTTT
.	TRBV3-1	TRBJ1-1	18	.	CASSPLSVPTGMNTEAFF	TGTGCCAGCAGCCCTCTAAGCGTGCCGACAGGTATGAACACTGAAGCTTTCTTT
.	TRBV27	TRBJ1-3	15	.	CASSLGQGPGNTIYF	TGTGCCAGCAGTCTCGGACAAGGTCCTGGAAACACCATATATTTT
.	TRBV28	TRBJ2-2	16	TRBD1	CDSSYRGSGFGGELFF	TGTGACAGCAGTTACAGGGGGTCTGGTTTTGGCGGGGAGCTGTTTTTT
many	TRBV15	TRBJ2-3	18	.	CATSRRWAWRGGESTQYF	TGTGCCACCAGCAGGAGGTGGGCGTGGAGGGGTGGTGAGAGTACGCAGTATTTT
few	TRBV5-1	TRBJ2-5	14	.	CASSLGHTQETQYF	TGCGCCAGCAGCTTGGGCCACACACAAGAGACCCAGTACTTC
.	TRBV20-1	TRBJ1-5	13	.	CSASTRLNQPQHF	TGCAGTGCTAGTACCAGACTCAATCAGCCCCAGCATTTT
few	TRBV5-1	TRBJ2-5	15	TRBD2	CASSPAAGVGETQYF	TGCGCCAGCAGCCCTGCAGCGGGAGTGGGTGAGACCCAGTACTTC
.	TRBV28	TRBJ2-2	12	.	CASRGWTGELFF	TGTGCCAGCAGAGGGTGGACCGGGGAGCTGTTTTTT